Below, 24 T cell receptor beta chains from the same sample are listed, as sequenced in a study of T cell responses to AZD1222 COVID-19 vaccine. Sequencing was performed with immunoSEQ multiplex PCR; in TCRdb, only in-frame clones are kept and a portion is missing. The sample shows about 75,000 clones, approximately 90% of them seen only once. The sequences come from peripheral blood, collected 28 days after the second dose of the MenACWY control vaccine. These receptors were obtained from an adult who received the MenACWY meningococcal vaccine as a control.

This chain joins TRBV7-8 and TRBJ1-4; TRBD1 agrees at 10 bases. CDR1 is SGHVS and CDR2 is FQNEAQ in the germline V gene. The CDR3 loop spans 15 amino acids. The V and J ends lost 5 bases and 2 bases, in that order; junction bases with no gene match: 2. The CDR3 sequence: CASSRQGATNEKLFF. Written as DNA, the CDR3 is TGTGCCAGCAGCCGACAGGGGGCTACTAATGAAAAACTGTTTTTT.

Here the CDR3 DNA reads TGTGCCAGTAGTATTACAGCGCGTCCTGAAGCTTTCTTT. It is translated as CASSITARPEAFF. J is TRBJ1-1 and V is TRBV19; D gene uncertain. This CDR3 is built from 13 residues. Germline V gives CDR1 LNHDA, CDR2 SQIVND (reference sequence). V dropped 3 bases and J dropped 6 bases, with 11 bases sitting between them.

V gene TRBV11-2 combines with J gene TRBJ2-7; 12 nucleotides match TRBD1. With V trimmed by 5 bases and J by 6 bases, 5 bases remained unmatched. This CDR3 is built from 14 residues. The V gene's germline CDR1 is SGHAT and CDR2 FQNNGV. The CDR3 protein is CASSIRDRGLEQYF. The CDR3, as DNA: TGTGCCAGCAGCATTCGGGACAGGGGGCTCGAGCAGTACTTC.

The chain uses TRBV5-6 and TRBJ1-1, with a weak D call TRBD1 (5 bases). Germline lookup yields CDR1 SGHDT and CDR2 YYEEEE. Trimming took off 7 bases at V and 0 bases at J, with 16 bases between the two ends. The CDR3 consists of 15 residues. The CDR3 reads CASHRQRFMNTEAFF. In nucleotides, the CDR3 is TGTGCCAGCCATAGACAGAGATTCATGAACACTGAAGCTTTCTTT.

The chain joins TRBV6-1 to TRBJ1-2; no clear D. CDR1 and CDR2 from the germline V gene are MNHNS and SASEGT. The length of the CDR3 is 13 residues. Trimming removed 3 bases from V and 4 bases from J, with 9 bases in between. The CDR3: CASSDKQIYGYTF. DNA for the CDR3: TGTGCCAGCAGTGACAAACAAATCTATGGCTACACCTTC.

CDR3 sequence: CAWSGGQYNQPQHF. CDR3 DNA sequence: TGTGCCTGGAGTGGGGGACAGTACAATCAGCCCCAGCATTTT. This rearrangement joins TRBV30 to TRBJ1-5; TRBD1 matches 7 bases. This CDR3 region has 14 residues. Germline V gives CDR1 GTSNPN, CDR2 SVGIG (reference sequence). With 1 base clipped from V and 3 bases from J, the junction kept 3 bases outside the gene matches.

The CDR3 is CASSLGTGFNSPLHF. In DNA, the CDR3 is TGTGCCAGCAGCTTAGGGACAGGGTTTAATTCACCCCTCCACTTT. V and J are TRBV7-8 and TRBJ1-6; 8 bases map to TRBD1. The CDR3 loop spans 15 amino acids. V dropped 1 base and J dropped 6; count of bases not matched to a gene: 2. Germline values: CDR1 SGHVS, CDR2 FQNEAQ.

The chain carries TRBV7-9 and TRBJ2-2, with TRBD1 identical over 8 bases. In germline, CDR1 is SEHNR, CDR2 FQNEAQ (reference sequence). Trimming removed 4 bases from V and 4 bases from J; junction bases left unmatched: 8. The CDR3 covers 16 residues. The CDR3 loop reads CASSYPRGTGTGELFF. As DNA, the CDR3 is TGTGCCAGCAGCTACCCCAGGGGGACAGGCACCGGGGAGCTGTTTTTT.

This chain uses TRBV30 with TRBJ1-2, with 10 positions matching TRBD1. The CDR3 covers 14 residues. From germline, CDR1 is GTSNPN and CDR2 SVGIG (reference sequence). The trim removed 4 bases at V and 7 bases at J, leaving 9 bases unmatched. CDR3 sequence (DNA): TGTGCCTGGATCCTTCAGACAGGGGGCGGTGGCTACACCTTC. Translation: CAWILQTGGGGYTF.

This chain joins TRBV30 and TRBJ1-1; weak D call: TRBD1 (6 bases). The germline CDR1 and CDR2 sequences are GTSNPN and SVGIG (reference sequence). This CDR3 region has 13 residues. V lost 1 base and J 1 base, leaving 7 bases between the germline ends. The CDR3 sequence is CAWSEGGNTEAFF. CDR3 bases: TGTGCCTGGAGTGAGGGGGGGAACACTGAAGCTTTCTTT.

This clone appeared a single time. The V gene is TRBV11-2, the J gene TRBJ1-4, with 7 bases fitting TRBD1. This CDR3 has 16 amino acids. J lost 7 bases, V lost 3 bases, and 11 bases had no gene match. Looked up from germline, CDR1 is SGHAT and CDR2 is FQNNGV. This chain's CDR3 is CASSFQLGGNVEKLFF. CDR3 DNA: TGTGCCAGCAGCTTTCAGTTAGGGGGCAATGTTGAAAAACTGTTTTTT.

The chain has TRBV7-2 and TRBJ1-3, with 7 bases aligning to TRBD1. Germline V gives CDR1 SGHTA, CDR2 FQGNSA. The V gene end was trimmed by 2 bases and the J gene end by 2 bases; junction bases not matched to a gene: 3. CDR3 length equals 15 residues. As DNA, the CDR3 is TGTGCCAGCAGCTTAACACAGGGGCCTGGAAACACCATATATTTT. Translated, it gives CASSLTQGPGNTIYF.

This clone turned up a few times. This could be a read error, since a much larger clone is one nucleotide away. Other nucleotide sequences in the sample specify the same CDR3. The V call is TRBV19, the J call TRBJ2-3, with D possibly TRBD1 on 5 matching bases. In germline, CDR1 is LNHDA, CDR2 SQIVND (reference sequence). This CDR3 has 14 residues. V was cut by 3 bases and J by 0 bases, with 7 bases left in between. CDR3 protein: CASSIDRSTDTQYF. Written as DNA, the CDR3 is TGTGCCAGTAGTATTGACAGAAGCACAGATACGCAGTATTTT.

This sequence joins TRBV7-2 and TRBJ1-5; TRBD1 might be the D (5 bases). The length of the CDR3 is 15 residues. Germline V gene sequence: CDR1 SGHTA, CDR2 FQGNSA. The germline V and J ends were trimmed by 5 bases and 3 bases, with 14 bases remaining between them. The CDR3 spells CASSLGDSINQPQHF. CDR3 DNA: TGTGCCAGCAGCCTCGGCGACAGCATCAATCAGCCCCAGCATTTT.

The J gene is TRBJ1-5, the V gene TRBV10-3, with TRBD1 matching 8 bases. The CDR3 runs to 17 residues. Germline V CDR1 and CDR2: ENHRY, SYGVKD. V shed 3 bases, J shed 0 bases, and the junction held 7 bases outside the gene matches. CDR3 protein: CAISESGTGGSNQPQHF. Written as DNA, the CDR3 is TGTGCCATCAGTGAATCCGGGACAGGCGGTAGCAATCAGCCCCAGCATTTT.

This CDR3 reads CASVTGGAITDTQYF. DNA of the CDR3: TGTGCCAGCGTAACGGGAGGGGCCATCACAGATACGCAGTATTTT. The chain has TRBV6-5 and TRBJ2-3; 8 positions match TRBD2. V lost 8 bases and J lost 2; bases outside the gene matches: 9. The CDR3 is made up of 15 amino acids. CDR1 is MNHEY and CDR2 is SVGAGI in the germline V gene.

The V gene is TRBV7-9, the J gene TRBJ1-4; weak D call: TRBD1 (5 bases). The V gene lost 0 bases and the J gene lost 0 bases, with 11 bases spanning the gap. CDR1 and CDR2 from the germline V gene are SEHNR and FQNEAQ (reference sequence). The CDR3 spans 17 residues. The CDR3 sequence is CASSLAGGRATNEKLFF. Here the CDR3 DNA reads TGTGCCAGCAGCTTAGCTGGTGGCAGGGCAACTAATGAAAAACTGTTTTTT.

This clone has only one observation. This chain joins TRBV10-3 and TRBJ1-2; no clear D. The CDR3 length is 18 residues. With 3 bases removed from V and 1 base from J, the gap between germline ends came to 21 bases. Germline values: CDR1 ENHRY, CDR2 SYGVKD. The CDR3 bases are TGTGCCATCAGTGAAGGTTTCGGGCTGGGAGTAAGTAACTATGGCTACACCTTC. This gives the protein CAISEGFGLGVSNYGYTF.

The rearrangement uses TRBV5-1 and TRBJ2-3; a possible D gene is TRBD2 (5 bases). Germline values: CDR1 SGHRS, CDR2 YFSETQ. The ends were cut back, 4 bases at V and 5 bases at J, with 14 bases in the middle. The CDR3 length is 14 residues. The CDR3 nucleotides are TGCGCCAGCAGCGCCGGGGAGTTGGGAGATACGCAGTATTTT. It codes for CASSAGELGDTQYF.

This clone is a singleton in its sample. V gene TRBV7-9 combines with J gene TRBJ1-3; maybe TRBD1 (6 bases). The V gene's germline CDR1 is SEHNR and CDR2 FQNEAQ (reference sequence). V lost 5 bases and J 0 bases, leaving 8 bases between the germline ends. CDR3 length: 14 amino acids. DNA for the CDR3: TGTGCCAGCAGCCCGACAGGCTCTGGAAACACCATATATTTT. Translation: CASSPTGSGNTIYF.

This clone is medium-sized within its sample. This rearrangement joins TRBV24-1 to TRBJ1-5, with 7 bases matching TRBD1. The CDR3 covers 15 residues. Trimming at V came to 3 bases and at J to 3 bases, leaving 4 bases not matched to a gene. Germline V lookup: CDR1 KGHDR, CDR2 SFDVKD. This CDR3 is CATSDTTGANQPQHF. The DNA of the CDR3 is TGTGCCACCAGTGATACCACAGGGGCCAATCAGCCCCAGCATTTT.

The rearrangement uses TRBV5-1 and TRBJ2-1, with 8 bases identical to TRBD2. The germline V gene encodes CDR1 SGHRS and CDR2 YFSETQ. V trimming: 0 bases; J trimming: 2 bases; junction bases outside the gene matches: 1. CDR3 length equals 15 residues. Here the CDR3 reads CASSLDSGAYNEQFF. The CDR3 DNA reads as TGCGCCAGCAGCTTGGATAGCGGGGCCTACAATGAGCAGTTCTTC. Combining the CDR3 with reference TRBV5-1 and TRBJ2-1 gives the whole variable domain KAGVTQTPRYLIKTRGQQVTLSCSPISGHRSVSWYQQTPGQGLQFLFEYFSETQRNKGNFPGRFSGRQFSNSRSEMNVSTLELGDSALYLCASSLDSGAYNEQFFGPGTRLTVL.

This clone is a singleton in its sample. The chain links TRBV24-1 to TRBJ2-1; 11 bases agree with TRBD1. The junction had 8 bases not matched to a gene; V was cut back by 9 bases and J by 8 bases. Per germline, CDR1 KGHDR and CDR2 SFDVKD. The CDR3 contains 14 residues. CDR3 region: CATGQGAPTYEQFF. In DNA, the CDR3 is TGTGCCACCGGACAGGGGGCGCCTACATATGAGCAGTTCTTC.

J is TRBJ2-1 and V is TRBV5-5; a weak D match, TRBD1 (6 bases). The CDR3 sequence is 16 residues long. Trimming took off 5 bases at V and 2 bases at J, with 17 bases between the two ends. Germline CDR1 is SGHKS and CDR2 is YYEKEE (reference sequence). The DNA for the CDR3 is TGTGCCAGCAGGTTAATAATCCGGGACACCTACAATGAGCAGTTCTTC. The encoded protein is CASRLIIRDTYNEQFF.